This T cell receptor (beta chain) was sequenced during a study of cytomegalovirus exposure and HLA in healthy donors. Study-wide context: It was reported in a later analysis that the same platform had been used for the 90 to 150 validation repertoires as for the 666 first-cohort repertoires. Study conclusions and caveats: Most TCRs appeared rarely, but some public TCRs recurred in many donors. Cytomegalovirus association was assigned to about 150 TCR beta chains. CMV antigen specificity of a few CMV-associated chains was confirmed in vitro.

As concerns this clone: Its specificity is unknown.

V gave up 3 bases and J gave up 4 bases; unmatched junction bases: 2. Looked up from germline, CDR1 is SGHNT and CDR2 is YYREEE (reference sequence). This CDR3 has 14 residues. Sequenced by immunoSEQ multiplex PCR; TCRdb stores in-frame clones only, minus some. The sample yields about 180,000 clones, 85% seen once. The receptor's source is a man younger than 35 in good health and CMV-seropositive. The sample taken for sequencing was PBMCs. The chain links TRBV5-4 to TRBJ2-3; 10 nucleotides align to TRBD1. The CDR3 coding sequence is TGTGCCAGCAGCTCGGGACAGGGGTCAGATACGCAGTATTTT. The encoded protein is CASSSGQGSDTQYF.